The 10 T cell receptor beta chains below all came from one sample that was sequenced in a study of beta chain features in type 1 diabetes. The study, taken as a whole, reports: Among all four CD4+ subsets, Type 1 diabetes patients had TCRB CDR3s that were moderately but significantly shorter.

The investigators reverse transcribed all of the isolated RNA, so they sequenced expressed TCRB transcripts. Generated by immunoSEQ multiplex PCR, the TCRdb table keeps only in-frame clones and is missing some. There are about 390,000 clones in the sample; around 10% occur only once, and about 0.64% lies in the top ten. The antigens these receptors bind are not known. The sample was central memory CD4+ T cells from blood. The receptor source for this set is a man aged 30-40 years with type 1 diabetes.

The chain carries TRBV4-3 and TRBJ1-2; D is ambiguous. Germline CDR1 and CDR2: LGHNA and YSLEER. The CDR3 is 13 residues long. Deletions cut 1 base from V and 0 bases from J, with 3 bases between. CDR3 amino acids: CASSQVTNYGYTF. As DNA, the CDR3 is TGCGCCAGCAGCCAAGTGACTAACTATGGCTACACCTTC.

The V call is TRBV28, the J call TRBJ2-1; D tentatively fits TRBD1 or TRBD2 (6 bases each). The ends were cut back, 8 bases at V and 0 bases at J, with 17 bases in the middle. The CDR3 consists of 16 residues. The V gene's germline CDR1 is MDHEN and CDR2 SYDVKM. The DNA for the CDR3 is TGTGCCAGCTCCCATAGGAGGGGGAGCTCCTACAATGAGCAGTTCTTC. It codes for CASSHRRGSSYNEQFF.

Many counts were recorded for this clone. V gene TRBV28 combines with J gene TRBJ2-7; tentative D call: TRBD1 (6 bases). The V and J ends lost 7 bases and 4 bases respectively, with 23 bases between them. The CDR3 runs to 16 residues. The germline gives CDR1 MDHEN, CDR2 SYDVKM. The CDR3, as DNA: TGTGCCAGCAACTCAATAGTGGGACAAGGTTCGTACGAGCAGTACTTC. Protein: CASNSIVGQGSYEQYF.

This clone was recorded a few times. The genes are TRBV6-5 and TRBJ1-2; D not certain. Deletions cut 4 bases from V and 0 bases from J, with 6 bases between. Looked up from germline, CDR1 is MNHEY and CDR2 is SVGAGI. There are 13 residues in the CDR3. Here the CDR3 DNA reads TGTGCCAGCAGTTCGTCCTCTAACTATGGCTACACCTTC. This translates into CASSSSSNYGYTF.

This clone was seen many times. The DNA for the CDR3 is TGTGCCAGCAGCTTAACGGCTGGTATTGCCTACGAGCAGTACTTC. Its protein product is CASSLTAGIAYEQYF. The gene calls are TRBV7-6 and TRBJ2-7, with D unclear. This CDR3 is 15 amino acids long. Trimming left V 2 bases short and J 2 bases short, with 13 bases between. Germline V gene sequence: CDR1 SGHVS, CDR2 FNYEAQ.

This clone was found a few times. The chain recombines TRBV7-7 with TRBJ2-5, with TRBD1 as a possible D gene (6 bases). V was clipped by 1 base and J by 7 bases, with 16 bases between them. The CDR3 contains 15 residues. Germline lookup yields CDR1 SSHAT and CDR2 FNYEAQ (reference sequence). This CDR3 is CASSLGQAAEGTQYF. CDR3 sequence (DNA): TGTGCCAGCAGCTTAGGACAGGCGGCGGAAGGGACCCAGTACTTC.

The genes are TRBV11-3 and TRBJ1-5; maybe TRBD1 (6 bases). In germline, CDR1 is SGHNT, CDR2 YENEEA. The CDR3 spans 16 residues. V gave up 5 bases and J gave up 8 bases, with 22 bases separating them. CDR3 residues: CASSQMPPGGGEPQHF. CDR3 sequence (DNA): TGTGCCAGCAGCCAGATGCCCCCCGGGGGCGGGGAGCCCCAGCATTTT.

This clone was recorded a few times. The chain carries TRBV4-3 and TRBJ1-3; the match to TRBD1 covers 10 bases. V lost 0 bases to trimming and J lost 4 bases; unmatched junction nucleotides: 3. There are 16 residues in the CDR3. The germline V gene encodes CDR1 LGHNA and CDR2 YSLEER. This chain's CDR3 is CASSQDGTGVGNTIYF. The CDR3 DNA reads TGCGCCAGCAGCCAAGACGGGACAGGGGTGGGAAACACCATATATTTT.

This clone was recorded a few times. The chain uses TRBV5-1 and TRBJ1-2, with 8 bases lining up with TRBD1. Unmatched junction bases numbered 10, after V lost 2 bases and J lost 7 bases. Germline V gene data show CDR1 as SGHRS and CDR2 as YFSETQ. The CDR3 extends over 15 amino acids. CDR3: CASSLIQGADSGYTF. The CDR3 region has the DNA TGCGCCAGCAGCTTAATTCAGGGGGCGGATTCTGGCTACACCTTC.

This clone was detected a few times. Relative to the germline gene, one junction end is altered; a read error may explain this. In DNA form, the CDR3 reads TGTGCCAGCGCACCACCCGGGGTGAGGTCCTACGAGCAGTACTTC. Amino acid sequence: CASAPPGVRSYEQYF. The chain uses TRBV18 and TRBJ2-7; D possibly corresponds to TRBD2 (5 bases). This CDR3 has 15 amino acids. The germline V gene has CDR1 KGHSH and CDR2 LQKENI.